The rows below give T cell receptor beta chains drawn from one sample of a study of beta chain features in type 1 diabetes. Profiled with immunoSEQ multiplex PCR; TCRdb holds only in-frame clones, not every one. The sample contains more than 95,000 clones, approximately 15% of which appear only once. The sample taken for sequencing was central memory CD4+ T cells from blood. These TCRs come from a man younger than 35 with type 1 diabetes. Both conserved end residues are part of each CDR3. Clone sizes are given selectively: once, few, many, or a class where the clone is expanded.

cdr3_aa v_call clone_size
CASSLAARQVLTDTQYF TRBV7-2 -
CASSPLEQIMNTEAFF TRBV18 few
CASSLDRGRGDTQYF TRBV4-3 few
CATSRDIAYEQYF TRBV15 -
CASFRGYTEAFF TRBV27 -
CASSSYRGQYEQYF TRBV6-5 -
CASSILGFRQGAGNSPLHF TRBV7-3 few
CASSERGLAGVREQYF TRBV2 few
CASSSVSPGQGYNEQFF TRBV27 few
CAWDSSQETQYF TRBV30 -
CSTMDTLTQYF TRBV29-1 -
CASSTWDSGTDTQYF TRBV7-9 many
CASRVSGAPTDTQYF TRBV5-6 many
CASSMRQVSFSGTEAFF TRBV19 -
CASLQFYGYTF TRBV25-1 few
CASEQNTEAFF TRBV28 few
CAWSVARTDVQETQYF TRBV30 few
CASSYRYEQYF TRBV6-5 few
CASSRQGNEQYF TRBV6-1 -
CASSVGGESYNEQFF TRBV9 few
CSAVTGTQDTQYF TRBV29-1 few
CASSPTGAQETQYF TRBV7-2 -
CASKKGSSLSYEQYF TRBV2 -
CASSFGRGADSTDTQYF TRBV5-1 -
CAWSRSDTQYF TRBV30 few